This is a list of T cell receptor beta chains from one sample in a study of blood T cell repertoires in COVID-19. Data came from immunoSEQ multiplex PCR; TCRdb stores just in-frame clones and leaves some out. The data contain 150,000 to 200,000 clones, around 90% of them singletons. Material for sequencing was peripheral blood. The source of these receptors is a man aged 40-49 years with acute or convalescent COVID-19. CDR3s include the opening cysteine and the closing phenylalanine or tryptophan. Each record gives: clone size, V gene, D gene, J gene, CDR3 protein, CDR3 DNA. The D gene is left open where the match is weak. Part of the rows lack a size; the others show once, few, many or a class for expanded clones.

-	TRBV20-1	-	TRBJ2-5	CSARQGETQYF	TGCAGTGCTAGACAGGGGGAGACCCAGTACTTC
-	TRBV5-1	-	TRBJ1-1	CASSLFGSEGSEAFF	TGCGCCAGCAGCTTGTTCGGCAGTGAGGGCTCTGAAGCTTTCTTT
-	TRBV6-1	-	TRBJ2-4	CASSEAGWGIQYF	TGTGCCAGCAGTGAGGCGGGTTGGGGTATTCAGTACTTC
-	TRBV10-3	-	TRBJ2-3	CAISESRGGSIDTQYF	TGTGCCATCAGTGAGTCGAGGGGGGGGAGTATAGATACGCAGTATTTT
-	TRBV19	TRBD2	TRBJ2-5	CASSIGTSVGTQYF	TGTGCCAGTAGTATCGGGACTAGCGTTGGGACCCAGTACTTC
once	TRBV5-6	TRBD1	TRBJ2-1	CASSAAPGQGTGEQFF	TGTGCCAGCAGCGCGGCACCGGGACAGGGTACAGGTGAGCAGTTCTTC
-	TRBV6-1	-	TRBJ1-2	CASSEIDHLGIF	TGTGCCAGCAGTGAAATCGACCATCTAGGCATCTTC
-	TRBV6-5	-	TRBJ1-2	CASRRTGSNYGYTF	TGTGCCAGCAGGCGAACAGGGAGTAACTATGGCTACACCTTC
-	TRBV5-6	-	TRBJ2-5	CASSLIGFGETQYF	TGTGCCAGCAGCTTGATTGGATTCGGGGAGACCCAGTACTTC
-	TRBV28	-	TRBJ1-5	CASSAWGGSQPQHF	TGTGCCAGCAGCGCCTGGGGAGGCAGCCAGCCCCAGCATTTT
-	TRBV5-6	TRBD1	TRBJ1-2	CASSWDRTNYGYTF	TGTGCCAGCAGTTGGGACAGAACGAACTATGGCTACACCTTC
-	TRBV6-5	TRBD1	TRBJ2-7	CASSSRGRYEQYF	TGTGCCAGCAGCTCCAGGGGGCGATACGAGCAGTACTTC
-	TRBV7-3	TRBD2	TRBJ2-3	CASSWSGGSTDTQYF	TGTGCCAGCAGCTGGAGCGGGGGGAGCACAGATACGCAGTATTTT
-	TRBV3-1/TRBV3-2	-	TRBJ2-7	CASSRGTNYEQYF	TGTGCCAGCAGCAGAGGGACAAACTACGAGCAGTACTTC
-	TRBV4-2	-	TRBJ2-7	CASSQEKGRGDYEQYF	TGTGCCAGCAGCCAAGAAAAGGGCAGGGGGGACTACGAGCAGTACTTC
once	TRBV25-1	-	TRBJ2-2	CASSDQWGELFF	TGTGCCAGCAGTGACCAGTGGGGGGAGCTGTTTTTT
-	TRBV27	TRBD1	TRBJ1-2	CASSYLQGGTDYGYTF	TGTGCCAGCAGTTACCTGCAGGGCGGGACAGACTATGGCTACACCTTC
-	TRBV7-2	-	TRBJ2-5	CASSPRNGGETQYF	TGTGCCAGCAGCCCCCGGAACGGCGGAGAGACCCAGTACTTC
-	TRBV18	TRBD2	TRBJ2-7	CASSPPLAGGSEQYF	TGTGCCAGCTCACCACCACTAGCGGGGGGTAGCGAGCAGTACTTC
-	TRBV6-5	-	TRBJ1-4	CASRRATNEKLFF	TGTGCCAGCAGGCGGGCCACTAATGAAAAACTGTTTTTT
-	TRBV10-2	TRBD1	TRBJ1-2	CASTSGGTAYGYTF	TGCGCCAGCACTTCAGGGGGGACTGCCTATGGCTACACCTTC
-	TRBV18	-	TRBJ1-1	CASSPIGTQLRGNTEAFF	TGTGCCAGCTCACCGATTGGGACTCAACTAAGGGGGAACACTGAAGCTTTCTTT
once	TRBV12-3/TRBV12-4	-	TRBJ2-5	CASSLRETQYF	TGTGCCAGCAGTTTACGAGAGACCCAGTACTTC
-	TRBV6-5	-	TRBJ1-1	CAPTAWTGNTEAFF	TGTGCCCCCACGGCCTGGACTGGGAACACTGAAGCTTTCTTT
-	TRBV11-2	-	TRBJ2-7	CASSLDGGAGTKQYF	TGTGCCAGCAGCTTAGACGGTGGGGCGGGGACCAAGCAGTACTTC
-	TRBV6-1	TRBD2	TRBJ2-3	CASSGWASGKTDTQYF	TGTGCCAGCAGTGGGTGGGCTAGCGGGAAGACAGATACGCAGTATTTT
-	TRBV19	-	TRBJ2-3	CASSIMSGSTDTQYF	TGTGCCAGTAGTATAATGTCGGGGAGTACAGATACGCAGTATTTT